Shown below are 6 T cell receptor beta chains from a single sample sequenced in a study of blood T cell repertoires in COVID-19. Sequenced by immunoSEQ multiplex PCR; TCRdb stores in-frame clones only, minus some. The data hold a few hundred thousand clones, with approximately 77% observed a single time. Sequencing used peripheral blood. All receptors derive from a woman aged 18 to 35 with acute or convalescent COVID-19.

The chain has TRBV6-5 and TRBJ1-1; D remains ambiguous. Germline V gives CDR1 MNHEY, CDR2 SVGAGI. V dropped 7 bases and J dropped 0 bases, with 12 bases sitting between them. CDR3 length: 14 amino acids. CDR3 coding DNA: TGTGCCAGCACGCTAAATACAGTGAACACTGAAGCTTTCTTT. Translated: CASTLNTVNTEAFF.

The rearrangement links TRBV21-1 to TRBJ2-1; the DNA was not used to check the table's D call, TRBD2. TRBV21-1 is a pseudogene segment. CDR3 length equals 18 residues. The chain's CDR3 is CASSIHPSTTIFYNEQFF. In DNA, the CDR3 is TGTGCCAGCAGCATCCACCCTTCAACTACGATCTTTTACAATGAGCAGTTCTTC.

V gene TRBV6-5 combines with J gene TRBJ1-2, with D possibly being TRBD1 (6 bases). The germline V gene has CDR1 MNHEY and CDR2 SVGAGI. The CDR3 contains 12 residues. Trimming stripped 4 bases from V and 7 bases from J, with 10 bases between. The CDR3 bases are TGTGCCAGCAGTTCGAGGGGGGGTGGCTACACCTTC. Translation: CASSSRGGGYTF.

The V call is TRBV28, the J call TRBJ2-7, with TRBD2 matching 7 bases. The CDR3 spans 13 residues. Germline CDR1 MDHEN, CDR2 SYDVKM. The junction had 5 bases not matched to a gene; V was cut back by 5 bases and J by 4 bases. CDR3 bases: TGTGCCAGCAGTGGGAGGGTAGGATACGAGCAGTACTTC. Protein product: CASSGRVGYEQYF.

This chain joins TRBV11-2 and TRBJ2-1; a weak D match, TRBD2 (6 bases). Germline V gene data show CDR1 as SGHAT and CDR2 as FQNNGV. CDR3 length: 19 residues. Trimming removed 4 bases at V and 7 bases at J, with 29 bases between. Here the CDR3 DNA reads TGTGCCAGCAGCTCCCATCCCGGGACCTCTTCGGGGGACCCAAATGAGCAGTTCTTC. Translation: CASSSHPGTSSGDPNEQFF.

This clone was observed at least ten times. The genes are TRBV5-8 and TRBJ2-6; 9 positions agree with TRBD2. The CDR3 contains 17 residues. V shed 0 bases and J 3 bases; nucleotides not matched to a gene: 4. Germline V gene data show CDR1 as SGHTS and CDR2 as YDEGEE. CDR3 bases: TGTGCCAGCAGCTTGGTAGCGGGGGCGAGTGGGGCCAACGTCCTGACTTTC. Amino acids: CASSLVAGASGANVLTF.